This T cell receptor (beta chain) was sequenced during a study of T cell responses to AZD1222 COVID-19 vaccine. Sequencing was performed with immunoSEQ multiplex PCR; in TCRdb, only in-frame clones are kept and a portion is missing. The table shows roughly 84,000 clones, with approximately 88% occurring only once. About this clone: Its antigen is not identified.

Recipients boosted at about 4 weeks or about 12 weeks are pooled. Points from the study as a whole: There were mostly white British donors and more females than males, and clonal diversity was possibly underestimated. There were vaccine-associated CD4 TCRs across spike, dominant at 160-218 and 743-854.

The sequenced sample was peripheral blood, obtained 28 days after the second AZD1222 dose. This receptor was obtained from an adult who received the AZD1222 COVID-19 vaccine.

Here the CDR3 DNA reads TGTGCCAGCAGTTTGGGCAACACTGAAGCTTTCTTT. Translating it yields CASSLGNTEAFF. The V and J genes are TRBV28 and TRBJ1-1; no definite D call. CDR3 length: 12 residues. The V end was cut by 3 bases, the J end by 2 bases, with 4 bases between. Germline V gives CDR1 MDHEN, CDR2 SYDVKM.